The 29 T cell receptor beta chains presented below share a single source sample, sequenced in a study of T cells in Graves' hyperthyroidism and ophthalmopathy. TCR beta CDR3 sequences were amplified from RNA transcripts. In the first-round RT-PCR of the TCR CDR3, the HTBI primer set was used. In TCRdb, the multiplex PCR reads were re-called with MiXCR into one record per CDR3 protein. The repertoire consists of over 700,000 distinct CDR3 sequences, with over 35% occurring once and the leading ten covering more than 7%. Sequencing was done on a sample of blood. The receptors stem from a man aged 18-30 years with Graves' hyperthyroidism.

The chain carries TRBV9 and TRBJ1-5, with 8 positions matching TRBD1. The CDR3 consists of 14 residues. V dropped 5 bases and J dropped 7; count of bases not matched to a gene: 8. CDR1 and CDR2 (germline): SGDLS, YYNGEE. CDR3 region: CASSLTGEEQPQHF. The CDR3, as DNA: TGTGCCAGCAGTCTGACAGGGGAGGAACAGCCCCAGCATTTT.

This chain joins TRBV7-9 and TRBJ1-6, with D maybe TRBD1 (5 bases). In germline, CDR1 is SEHNR, CDR2 FQNEAQ (reference sequence). This CDR3 is 16 amino acids long. V was cut by 5 bases and J by 7 bases, with 18 bases left in between. CDR3 in DNA: TGTGCCAGCAGCCGAGGATTACGGGACGGAAATTCACCCCTCCACTTT. This gives the protein CASSRGLRDGNSPLHF.

This clonotype is a singleton in its sample. With a much larger clone just one base away, this may be a read error. In this CDR3 the conserved last residue, phenylalanine or tryptophan, is missing, so a read error is likely. The chain employs TRBV9 and TRBJ1-6, with 9 positions matching TRBD1. Trimming removed 4 bases from V and 8 bases from J; junction bases left unmatched: 4. This CDR3 is 14 amino acids long. Per the germline V gene, CDR1 is SGDLS and CDR2 is YYNGEE. CDR3 region: CASSRDREDSPLHS. The CDR3 nucleotides read TGTGCCAGCAGCCGGGACAGGGAGGATTCACCCCTCCACTCT.

V gene TRBV11-2 combines with J gene TRBJ1-6; 9 bases map to TRBD1. J gave up 6 bases and V 5 bases, and 8 bases lay outside the gene matches. This CDR3 region has 16 residues. CDR1 SGHAT and CDR2 FQNNGV come from the germline V gene. This chain's CDR3 is CASSPRDRESNSPLHF. The CDR3 nucleotides read TGTGCCAGCAGCCCCCGGGACAGGGAGAGTAATTCACCCCTCCACTTT.

This clonotype has only a few counts. The chain is built from TRBV27 and TRBJ2-7; maybe TRBD2 (5 bases). V was cut by 9 bases and J by 0 bases, with 12 bases left in between. The germline V gene has CDR1 MNHEY and CDR2 SMNVEV (reference sequence). The CDR3 has 13 amino acids. DNA of the CDR3: TGTGCCAGTCGCCCAGCGGACTCCTACGAGCAGTACTTC. Amino acids: CASRPADSYEQYF.

V is TRBV7-8 and J is TRBJ2-7; 7 nucleotides agree with TRBD1. The V gene's germline CDR1 is SGHVS and CDR2 FQNEAQ. The CDR3 loop spans 13 amino acids. The CDR3 spells CARDRDSPYEQYF. CDR3 bases: TGTGCTAGAGATCGGGACAGCCCCTACGAGCAGTACTTC. The variable domain in full, completed from reference TRBV7-8 and TRBJ2-7, reads GAGVSQSPRYKVAKRGQDVALRCDPISGHVSLFWYQQALGQGPEFLTYFQNEAQLDKSGLPSDRFFAERPEGSVSTLKIQRTQQEDSAVYLCARDRDSPYEQYFGPGTRLTVT.

V and J are TRBV13 and TRBJ1-1; D is unclear. With 4 bases removed from V and 6 bases from J, the gap between germline ends came to 15 bases. From germline, CDR1 is PRHDT and CDR2 FYEKMQ (reference sequence). The CDR3 runs 14 residues. CDR3 DNA sequence: TGTGCCAGCAGCTCGGGCGGTTCAGTCGCTGAAGCTTTCTTT. Translated: CASSSGGSVAEAFF.

This clonotype has a count of ten or more. The chain combines TRBV9 with TRBJ2-6; D gene ambiguous. CDR1 is SGDLS and CDR2 is YYNGEE in the germline V gene. Trimming took off 0 bases at V and 2 bases at J, with 3 bases between the two ends. The CDR3 extends over 14 amino acids. The DNA of the CDR3 is TGTGCCAGCAGCGTAGGCCCTGGGGCCAACGTCCTGACTTTC. Protein: CASSVGPGANVLTF. Together with reference TRBV9 and TRBJ2-6, the CDR3 gives the full variable domain: DSGVTQTPKHLITATGQRVTLRCSPRSGDLSVYWYQQSLDQGLQFLIQYYNGEERAKGNILERFSAQQFPDLHSELNLSSLELGDSALYFCASSVGPGANVLTFGAGSRLTVL.

This clonotype has only a few counts. The rearrangement uses TRBV19 and TRBJ2-7; 8 bases are shared with TRBD1. V was pared by 8 bases and J by 0 bases, with 6 bases of the junction left unmatched. The CDR3 sequence is 14 residues long. Germline CDR1 and CDR2: LNHDA and SQIVND (reference sequence). DNA for the CDR3: TGTGCCAGTTCGAACGGGACAGGCTCCTACGAGCAGTACTTC. It codes for CASSNGTGSYEQYF.

The chain employs TRBV7-9 and TRBJ2-7, with 7 bases that match TRBD1. The junction had 9 bases not matched to a gene; V was cut back by 0 bases and J by 7 bases. CDR3 size: 15 residues. Per the germline V gene, CDR1 is SEHNR and CDR2 is FQNEAQ (reference sequence). This chain's CDR3 is CASSLALQGRPEQYF. CDR3 sequence (DNA): TGTGCCAGCAGCTTAGCCCTACAGGGGAGACCGGAGCAGTACTTC.

This chain joins TRBV12-3 or TRBV12-4 and TRBJ2-5; 9 bases agree with TRBD2. The V gene end was trimmed by 7 bases and the J gene end by 5 bases; junction bases not matched to a gene: 11. CDR3 length: 15 residues. Here the CDR3 reads CASKGGGRALETQYF. The DNA for the CDR3 is TGTGCCAGCAAGGGAGGCGGGAGGGCCTTGGAGACCCAGTACTTC.

The chain employs TRBV5-1 and TRBJ2-5; the match to TRBD2 covers 9 bases. V shed 0 bases, J shed 2 bases, and the junction held 2 bases outside the gene matches. The CDR3 has 15 residues. Germline CDR1 SGHRS, CDR2 YFSETQ. The CDR3 spells CASSLVAGEQETQYF. As DNA, the CDR3 is TGCGCCAGCAGCTTGGTAGCGGGGGAACAAGAGACCCAGTACTTC.

This clonotype was seen just once. This sequence joins TRBV7-9 and TRBJ2-7; TRBD1 aligns across 9 bases. V lost 5 bases to trimming and J lost 6 bases; unmatched junction nucleotides: 8. This CDR3 comprises 14 residues. The germline V gene has CDR1 SEHNR and CDR2 FQNEAQ (reference sequence). The CDR3: CASSPDRGIVEQYF. The DNA of the CDR3 is TGTGCCAGCAGCCCGGACAGGGGAATCGTCGAGCAGTACTTC.

The count of this clonotype is one. This chain joins TRBV11-2 and TRBJ1-6; D is uncertain. CDR3 size: 15 residues. Trimming removed 6 bases at V and 10 bases at J, with 19 bases between. Germline-derived CDR1 and CDR2 are SGHAT and FQNNGV. The CDR3 protein is CASSRVVTVVSPLHF. The CDR3 DNA is TGTGCCAGCAGTCGGGTTGTGACGGTGGTGTCACCCCTCCACTTT.

As concerns this clonotype: This sequence may be a read error, since a much larger clone differs from it by one base. V gene TRBV7-9 combines with J gene TRBJ1-6; tentative D call: TRBD1 (5 bases). CDR1 and CDR2 (germline): SEHNR, FQNEAQ (reference sequence). With 4 bases removed from V and 5 bases from J, the gap between germline ends came to 12 bases. This CDR3 contains 15 residues. CDR3 in amino acids: CASSSGPGDNSPLHF. The CDR3 DNA sequence: TGTGCCAGCAGCTCAGGACCGGGGGATAATTCACCCCTCCACTTT.

The rearrangement joins TRBV28 to TRBJ2-5, with 10 bases aligning to TRBD1. Germline values: CDR1 MDHEN, CDR2 SYDVKM. This CDR3 has 14 amino acids. The V gene end was trimmed by 6 bases and the J gene end by 6 bases; junction bases not matched to a gene: 7. CDR3 DNA: TGTGCCAGCAGGGAGGGACAGGGGTTGAAGACCCAGTACTTC. Translating gives CASREGQGLKTQYF.

This rearrangement joins TRBV29-1 to TRBJ1-1; 10 bases agree with TRBD1. V lost 8 bases and J lost 4; bases outside the gene matches: 1. Looked up from germline, CDR1 is SQVTM and CDR2 is ANQGSEA. The CDR3 extends over 11 amino acids. This chain's CDR3 is CSRQGATEAFF. CDR3 DNA: TGCAGCAGACAGGGGGCCACTGAAGCTTTCTTT. The full variable domain, with the rest looked up from reference TRBV29-1 and TRBJ1-1, is SAVISQKPSRDICQRGTSLTIQCQVDSQVTMMFWYRQQPGQSLTLIATANQGSEATYESGFVIDKFPISRPNLTFSTLTVSNMSPEDSSIYLCSRQGATEAFFGQGTRLTVV.

The chain recombines TRBV6-5 with TRBJ1-5; no firm D call. V gave up 5 bases and J gave up 5 bases, with 13 bases separating them. Per germline, CDR1 MNHEY and CDR2 SVGAGI. The CDR3 consists of 14 residues. The CDR3 spells CASSPGLDYQPQHF. The CDR3 DNA reads TGTGCCAGCAGTCCCGGCTTAGATTATCAGCCCCAGCATTTT.

This clonotype has more than one count but fewer than ten. The chain uses TRBV5-1 and TRBJ1-6; 7 bases fit TRBD1. This CDR3 contains 17 residues. With V trimmed by 3 bases and J by 2 bases, 8 bases remained unmatched. Per germline, CDR1 SGHRS and CDR2 YFSETQ. CDR3 loop: CASSSEGASTYNSPLHF. The CDR3 region has the DNA TGCGCCAGCAGCTCGGAGGGGGCGAGCACCTATAATTCACCCCTCCACTTT.

Many counts were recorded for this clonotype. The chain combines TRBV7-2 with TRBJ2-5, with 7 bases matching TRBD2. The CDR3 length is 13 residues. The junction had 6 bases not matched to a gene; V was cut back by 4 bases and J by 7 bases. Looked up from germline, CDR1 is SGHTA and CDR2 is FQGNSA. The CDR3 region is CASSSQPGGTQYF. The CDR3 DNA reads TGTGCCAGCAGCTCACAGCCGGGGGGGACCCAGTACTTC.

V is TRBV7-2 and J is TRBJ2-7; D is ambiguous. The V gene's germline CDR1 is SGHTA and CDR2 FQGNSA. The CDR3 sequence is 15 residues long. Trimming took 3 bases from V and 2 from J, leaving 14 bases between them. This CDR3 reads CASSFLPSNTYEQYF. CDR3 DNA sequence: TGTGCCAGCAGCTTCCTACCTAGTAACACCTACGAGCAGTACTTC.

The rearrangement joins TRBV24-1 to TRBJ1-1; D not certain. Germline CDR1 and CDR2: KGHDR and SFDVKD. V was trimmed by 5 bases and J by 1 base, leaving 16 bases between them. The CDR3 covers 16 residues. Here the CDR3 DNA reads TGTGCCACCAGTGCGATGGGGAGTAGGTGGAACACTGAAGCTTTCTTT. It translates to CATSAMGSRWNTEAFF.

V is TRBV11-2 and J is TRBJ1-2; a weak D match, TRBD1 (5 bases). CDR3 size: 17 residues. Germline CDR1 is SGHAT and CDR2 is FQNNGV. Trimming shortened V by 3 bases and J by 1 base, and 18 bases separated the two germline ends. The CDR3 region has the DNA TGTGCCAGCAGCTTCCCAACGCAGGGCTTAATTAACTATGGCTACACCTTC. Translation: CASSFPTQGLINYGYTF.

This rearrangement joins TRBV7-2 to TRBJ2-5, with D possibly matching TRBD1 (7 bases). The CDR3 extends over 13 amino acids. Looked up from germline, CDR1 is SGHTA and CDR2 is FQGNSA. Trimming took off 5 bases at V and 9 bases at J, with 16 bases between the two ends. The CDR3 region is CASSPGTVAAQYF. The CDR3 DNA reads as TGTGCCAGCAGCCCCGGGACAGTAGCGGCCCAGTACTTC. Variable domain in full (rest from reference TRBV7-2 and TRBJ2-5): GAGVSQSPSNKVTEKGKDVELRCDPISGHTALYWYRQSLGQGLEFLIYFQGNSAPDKSGLPSDRFSAERTGGSVSTLTIQRTQQEDSAVYLCASSPGTVAAQYFGPGTRLLVL.

This sequence joins TRBV7-9 and TRBJ1-5; TRBD1 matches 10 bases. The germline V gene encodes CDR1 SEHNR and CDR2 FQNEAQ (reference sequence). Trimming cost V 4 bases and J 6 bases; bases outside gene matches: 9. This CDR3 comprises 16 residues. The CDR3 reads CASSSGGGQGTQPQHF. CDR3 in DNA: TGTGCCAGCAGCTCGGGGGGGGGACAGGGGACTCAGCCCCAGCATTTT.

A word on this clonotype: This may come from a read error, since a much larger clone is one base off. The chain employs TRBV2 and TRBJ1-1; D is unresolved. Germline CDR1 and CDR2: SNHLY and FYNNEI. The CDR3 runs to 12 residues. Trimming took off 10 bases at V and 1 base at J, with 10 bases between the two ends. CDR3 residues: CANHITNTEAFF. The CDR3 DNA is TGTGCCAACCATATCACGAACACTGAAGCTTTCTTT.

This clonotype has a single count. Without the conserved terminal phenylalanine or tryptophan, this CDR3 likely stems from a read error. The chain has TRBV20-1 and TRBJ2-6, with D unresolved. The CDR3 totals 13 residues. V lost 3 bases and J 2 bases, leaving 5 bases between the germline ends. CDR1 and CDR2 (germline): DFQATT, SNEGSKA (reference sequence). The CDR3 sequence is CSASPTGANVLTL. The CDR3 DNA reads TGCAGTGCTAGTCCCACTGGGGCCAACGTCCTGACTCTC.

The V call is TRBV29-1, the J call TRBJ1-2; D possibly corresponds to TRBD1 (6 bases). V lost 2 bases and J lost 7, with 14 bases in between. The germline CDR1 and CDR2 sequences are SQVTM and ANQGSEA. The CDR3 totals 13 residues. Here the CDR3 DNA reads TGCAGCGTTGAAAAGACCGGGGGCTTTGGCTACACCTTC. As protein: CSVEKTGGFGYTF.

CDR3 protein: CSARDGGTSYEQYF. The CDR3 bases are TGCAGTGCTAGGGACGGGGGGACGTCCTACGAGCAGTACTTC. The V and J genes are TRBV20-1 and TRBJ2-7; 7 nucleotides line up with TRBD2. Germline V gives CDR1 DFQATT, CDR2 SNEGSKA (reference sequence). This CDR3 region has 14 residues. With V trimmed by 3 bases and J by 1 base, 6 bases remained unmatched.